This TCR beta chain was recorded in a study of cytomegalovirus exposure and HLA in healthy donors. In the PCR, 60 Vbeta and 13 Jbeta primers were used. TCRdb's table, derived via immunoSEQ multiplex PCR, lists solely in-frame clones and lacks some. The profile shows tens of thousands of clones, approximately 76% of them singletons. Each of the donors was a healthy bone marrow donor. Comment on this clone: What it recognizes is unknown.

Study-wide findings and caveats: Cytomegalovirus association was listed for 150 or so TCR beta chains. Association with HLA alleles at 0.05 false discovery rate was found for 17,000 or so TCR beta sequences in a later analysis.

Sequencing input: PBMCs. The TCR comes from a man aged 45-60 years in good health and CMV-seronegative.

The CDR3 loop is CASSLFGGTSSGNTIYF. The CDR3 DNA reads TGTGCCAGCAGCTTGTTCGGGGGGACGAGCTCTGGAAACACCATATATTTT. This chain connects TRBV5-6 to TRBJ1-3; possible D gene TRBD1, 5 bases. V lost 1 base, J lost 0 bases, and 14 bases lay in between. Germline V CDR1 and CDR2: SGHDT, YYEEEE. The CDR3 is 17 residues long.